The T cell receptor beta chain under discussion was sequenced for a study of T cell responses to AZD1222 COVID-19 vaccine. Produced via immunoSEQ multiplex PCR; TCRdb's table is partial and in-frame only. This sample has 150,000 or so clones, with around 93% found just once. The V and J ends lost 5 bases and 10 bases respectively, with 17 bases between them. The CDR3 loop spans 13 amino acids. Germline V lookup: CDR1 LNHDA, CDR2 SQIVND (reference sequence). V gene TRBV19 combines with J gene TRBJ1-1, with a weak D call TRBD1 (5 bases). The specimen was peripheral blood, collected on day 0 of AZD1222 vaccination. This sequence was found in an adult in good health. The CDR3: CASSPLGERGAFF. CDR3 DNA: TGTGCCAGTAGTCCCCTGGGGGAAAGGGGAGCTTTCTTT.